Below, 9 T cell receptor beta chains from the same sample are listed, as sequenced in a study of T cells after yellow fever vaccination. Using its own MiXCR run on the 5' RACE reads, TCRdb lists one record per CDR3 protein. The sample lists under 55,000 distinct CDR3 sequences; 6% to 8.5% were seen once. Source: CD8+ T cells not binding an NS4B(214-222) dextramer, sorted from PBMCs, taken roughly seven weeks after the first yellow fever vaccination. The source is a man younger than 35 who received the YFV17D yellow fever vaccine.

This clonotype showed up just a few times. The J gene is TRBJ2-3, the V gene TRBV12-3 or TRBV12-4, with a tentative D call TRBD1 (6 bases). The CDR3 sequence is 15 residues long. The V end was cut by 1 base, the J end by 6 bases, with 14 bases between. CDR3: CASSLGLAGVDTQYF. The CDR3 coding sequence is TGTGCCAGCAGTTTAGGTCTGGCAGGGGTTGATACGCAGTATTTT.

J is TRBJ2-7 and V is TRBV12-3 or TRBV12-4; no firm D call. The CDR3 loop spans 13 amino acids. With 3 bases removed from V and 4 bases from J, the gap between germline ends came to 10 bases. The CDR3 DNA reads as TGTGCCAGCAGTTTTGGGGATTTTTACGAGCAGTACGTC. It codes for CASSFGDFYEQYV.

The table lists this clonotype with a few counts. The CDR3 loop reads CASSQALRVGEQYF. The DNA for the CDR3 is TGCGCCAGCAGCCAAGCGCTAAGGGTGGGGGAGCAGTACTTC. The chain has TRBV4-3 and TRBJ2-7; D is unclear. Trimming pared 1 base from V and 7 bases from J, leaving 14 bases between. Germline V lookup: CDR1 LGHNA, CDR2 YSLEER. The CDR3 sequence is 14 residues long.

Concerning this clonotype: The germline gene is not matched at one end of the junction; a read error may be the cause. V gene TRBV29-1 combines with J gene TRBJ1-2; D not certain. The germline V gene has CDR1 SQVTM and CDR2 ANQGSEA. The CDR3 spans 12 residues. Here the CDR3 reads CSVKDGSYGYTF. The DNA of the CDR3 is TGCAGCGTTAAAGACGGATCATATGGCTACACCTTC.

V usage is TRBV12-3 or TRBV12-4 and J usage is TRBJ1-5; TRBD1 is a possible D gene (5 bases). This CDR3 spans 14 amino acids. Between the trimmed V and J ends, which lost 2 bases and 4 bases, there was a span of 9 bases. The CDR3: CASSLYRSNQPQHF. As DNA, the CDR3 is TGTGCCAGCAGTTTATACAGGAGTAATCAGCCCCAGCATTTT.

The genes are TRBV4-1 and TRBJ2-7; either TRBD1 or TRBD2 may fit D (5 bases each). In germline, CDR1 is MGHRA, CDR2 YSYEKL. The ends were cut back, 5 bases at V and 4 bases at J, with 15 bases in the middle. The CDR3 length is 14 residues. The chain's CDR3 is CASSSGTELYEQYF. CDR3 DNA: TGCGCCAGCAGCTCCGGGACGGAACTTTACGAGCAGTACTTC.

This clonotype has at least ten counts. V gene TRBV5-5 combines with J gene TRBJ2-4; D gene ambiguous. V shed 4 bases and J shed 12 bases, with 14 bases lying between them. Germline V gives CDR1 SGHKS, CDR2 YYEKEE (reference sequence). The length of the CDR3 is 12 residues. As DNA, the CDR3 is TGTGCCAGCAGCCCGAAAGGGTGGGATCAGTACTTC. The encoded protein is CASSPKGWDQYF.

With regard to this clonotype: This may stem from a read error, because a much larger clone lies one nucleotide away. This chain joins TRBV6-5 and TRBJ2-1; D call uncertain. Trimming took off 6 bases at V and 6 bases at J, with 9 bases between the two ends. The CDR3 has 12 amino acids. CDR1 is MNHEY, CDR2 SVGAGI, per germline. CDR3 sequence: CASSLSGNEQFF. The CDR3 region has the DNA TGTGCCAGCAGCCTGTCGGGCAATGAGCAGTTCTTC.

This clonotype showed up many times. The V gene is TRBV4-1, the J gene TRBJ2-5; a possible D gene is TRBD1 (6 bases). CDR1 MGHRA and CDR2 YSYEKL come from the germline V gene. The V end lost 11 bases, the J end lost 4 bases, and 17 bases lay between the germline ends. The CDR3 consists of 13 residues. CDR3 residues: CAAGGPAGETQYF. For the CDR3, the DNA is TGCGCCGCTGGGGGCCCGGCGGGAGAGACCCAGTACTTC.